This paragraph reports one T cell receptor (beta chain). Measured with immunoSEQ multiplex PCR; TCRdb has only the in-frame clones, and not every one. The repertoire holds roughly 480,000 clones, with 89% as singletons. This sample was included in a study of blood T cell repertoires in COVID-19. Germline V lookup: CDR1 SGDLS, CDR2 YYNGEE. The junction had 12 bases not matched to a gene; V was cut back by 4 bases and J by 5 bases. The CDR3 consists of 15 residues. V gene TRBV9 combines with J gene TRBJ2-7, with 7 nucleotides matching TRBD2. The sequence was collected from a young man with COVID-19, enrolled during active disease. Sequencing input: peripheral blood. In DNA form, the CDR3 reads TGTGCCAGCAGCCCGAGGGGAGGGTCTGGCCACGAGCAGTACTTC. Translating it yields CASSPRGGSGHEQYF. The full variable domain, in which reference TRBV9 and TRBJ2-7 provide the parts outside the CDR3, is DSGVTQTPKHLITATGQRVTLRCSPRSGDLSVYWYQQSLDQGLQFLIQYYNGEERAKGNILERFSAQQFPDLHSELNLSSLELGDSALYFCASSPRGGSGHEQYFGPGTRLTVT.